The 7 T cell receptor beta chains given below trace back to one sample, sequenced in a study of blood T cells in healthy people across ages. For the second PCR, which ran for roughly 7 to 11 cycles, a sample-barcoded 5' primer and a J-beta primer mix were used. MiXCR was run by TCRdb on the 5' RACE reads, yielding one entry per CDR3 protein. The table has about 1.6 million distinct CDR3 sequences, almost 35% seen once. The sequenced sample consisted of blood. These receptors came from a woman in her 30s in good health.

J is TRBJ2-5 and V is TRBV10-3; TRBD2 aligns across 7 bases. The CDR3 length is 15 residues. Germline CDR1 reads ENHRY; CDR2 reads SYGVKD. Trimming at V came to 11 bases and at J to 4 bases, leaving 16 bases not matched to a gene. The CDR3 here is CAASDQGLVGETQYF. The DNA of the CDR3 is TGTGCCGCCAGTGACCAAGGACTAGTTGGAGAGACCCAGTACTTC.

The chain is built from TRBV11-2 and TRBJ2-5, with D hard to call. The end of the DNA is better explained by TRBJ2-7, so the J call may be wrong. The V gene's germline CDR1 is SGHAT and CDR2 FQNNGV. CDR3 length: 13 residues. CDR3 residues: CASSLNSGGEQYF. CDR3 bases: TGTGCCAGCAGCTTAAATTCGGGCGGCGAGCAGTACTTC.

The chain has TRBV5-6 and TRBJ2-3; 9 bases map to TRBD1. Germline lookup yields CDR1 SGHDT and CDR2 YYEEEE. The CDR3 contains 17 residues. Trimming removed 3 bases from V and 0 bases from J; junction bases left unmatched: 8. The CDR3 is CASSSADRGISTDTQYF. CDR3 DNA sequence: TGTGCCAGCAGCTCAGCCGACAGGGGGATTAGCACAGATACGCAGTATTTT. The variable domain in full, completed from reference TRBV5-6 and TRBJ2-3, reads DAGVTQSPTHLIKTRGQQVTLRCSPKSGHDTVSWYQQALGQGPQFIFQYYEEEERQRGNFPDRFSGHQFPNYSSELNVNALLLGDSALYLCASSSADRGISTDTQYFGPGTRLTVL.

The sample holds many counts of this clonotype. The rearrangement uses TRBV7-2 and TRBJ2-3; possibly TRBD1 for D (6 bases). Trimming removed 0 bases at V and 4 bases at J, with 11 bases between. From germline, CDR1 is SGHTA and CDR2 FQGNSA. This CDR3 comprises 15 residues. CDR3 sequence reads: CASSLALGGADTQYF. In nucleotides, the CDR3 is TGTGCCAGCAGCTTAGCGCTTGGGGGCGCAGATACGCAGTATTTT.

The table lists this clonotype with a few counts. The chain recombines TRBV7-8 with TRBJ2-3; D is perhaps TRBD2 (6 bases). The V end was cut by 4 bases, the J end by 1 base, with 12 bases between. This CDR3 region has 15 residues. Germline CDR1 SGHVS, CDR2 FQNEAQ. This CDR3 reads CASSSRGLRTDTQYF. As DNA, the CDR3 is TGTGCCAGCAGCTCCCGGGGACTTCGCACAGATACGCAGTATTTT.

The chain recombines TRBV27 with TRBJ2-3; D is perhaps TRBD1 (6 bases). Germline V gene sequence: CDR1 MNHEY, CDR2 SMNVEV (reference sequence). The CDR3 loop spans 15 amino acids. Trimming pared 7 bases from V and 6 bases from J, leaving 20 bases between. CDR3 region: CASTIQGQGSDTQYF. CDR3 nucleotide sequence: TGTGCCAGCACCATTCAGGGGCAAGGTTCGGATACGCAGTATTTT.

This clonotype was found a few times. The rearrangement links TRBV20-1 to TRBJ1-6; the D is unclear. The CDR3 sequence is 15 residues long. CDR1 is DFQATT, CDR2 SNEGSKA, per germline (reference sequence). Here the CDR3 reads CSPSRRVGENSPLHF. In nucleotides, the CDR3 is TGCAGCCCCTCCCGAAGGGTTGGCGAAAATTCACCCCTCCACTTT.